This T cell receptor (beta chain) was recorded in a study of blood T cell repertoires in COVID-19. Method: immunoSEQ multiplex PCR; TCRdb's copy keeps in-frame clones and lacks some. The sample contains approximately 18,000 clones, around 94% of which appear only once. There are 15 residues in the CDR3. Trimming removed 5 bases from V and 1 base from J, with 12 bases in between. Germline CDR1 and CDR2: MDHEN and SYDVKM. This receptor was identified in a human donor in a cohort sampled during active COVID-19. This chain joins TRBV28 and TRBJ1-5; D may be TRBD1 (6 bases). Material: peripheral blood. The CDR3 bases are TGTGCCAGCAGTCACGGACAGTCGAGCAATCAGCCCCAGCATTTT. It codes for CASSHGQSSNQPQHF.